This passage covers 7 T cell receptor beta chains from one sample sequenced in a study of blood T cells in healthy people across ages. With a J-beta primer mix and a sample-barcoded 5' primer, a second PCR ran roughly 6 to 12 cycles. From the 5' RACE reads, TCRdb called clonotypes with MiXCR, one entry per CDR3 protein. The table lists about 1.5 million distinct CDR3 sequences, around 42% of them singletons. The sample taken for sequencing was blood. The receptors shown here come from a woman aged 18-30 years in good health.

The chain uses TRBV3-1 and TRBJ2-3; TRBD2 agrees at 10 bases. Germline CDR1 LGHDT, CDR2 YNNKEL (reference sequence). V lost 2 bases to trimming and J lost 1 base; unmatched junction nucleotides: 3. The CDR3 length is 16 residues. In DNA, the CDR3 is TGTGCCAGCAGCCAAACCGGACTAGCGGGCACAGATACGCAGTATTTT. This translates into CASSQTGLAGTDTQYF.

This clonotype appeared a few times. Compared with germline, one end of the junction differs, possibly owing to a read error. J is TRBJ2-4 and V is TRBV5-1; D may be TRBD1 or TRBD2 (5 bases each). The CDR3 totals 16 residues. Germline assignment: CDR1 SGHRS and CDR2 YFSETQ. The DNA of the CDR3 is TGTGCCAGCAGCTTGAGTGAGGGGTGGGCCAAAAACATTCAGTACTTC. Protein: CASSLSEGWAKNIQYF. The whole variable domain, filled in from reference TRBV5-1 and TRBJ2-4, reads KAGVTQTPRYLIKTRGQQVTLSCSPISGHRSVSWYQQTPGQGLQFLFEYFSETQRNKGNFPGRFSGRQFSNSRSEMNVSTLELGDSALYLCASSLSEGWAKNIQYFGAGTRLSVL.

This clonotype was counted between two and nine times. The chain is built from TRBV12-3 or TRBV12-4 and TRBJ1-1, with D maybe TRBD1 (5 bases). The V end lost 0 bases, the J end lost 0 bases, and 8 bases lay between the germline ends. This CDR3 is 15 amino acids long. In nucleotides, the CDR3 is TGTGCCAGCAGTTTAGCCACAGGTTTGAACACTGAAGCTTTCTTT. This sequence encodes CASSLATGLNTEAFF.

V gene TRBV7-9 combines with J gene TRBJ2-7, with 7 bases that match TRBD2. The junction had 12 bases not matched to a gene; V was cut back by 5 bases and J by 2 bases. Germline V lookup: CDR1 SEHNR, CDR2 FQNEAQ (reference sequence). The CDR3 length is 16 residues. The CDR3 coding sequence is TGTGCCAGCAGCCCCAGACTAGGGCGGGGGACCTACGAGCAGTACTTC. Translated: CASSPRLGRGTYEQYF.

The chain uses TRBV20-1 and TRBJ2-1; 10 bases line up with TRBD2. Trimming cost V 0 bases and J 6 bases; bases outside gene matches: 5. The CDR3 extends over 15 amino acids. The germline V gene has CDR1 DFQATT and CDR2 SNEGSKA (reference sequence). The CDR3 nucleotides read TGCAGTGCTAGAGATACGACTAGCGGGCCCAATGAGCAGTTCTTC. Amino acid sequence: CSARDTTSGPNEQFF.

This chain connects TRBV5-6 to TRBJ2-5, with TRBD2 identical over 10 bases. The J segment lost 3 bases and the V segment lost 5 bases, leaving 10 bases of the junction unmatched. The CDR3 has 16 residues. CDR1 is SGHDT, CDR2 YYEEEE, per germline. CDR3 amino acids: CASRDWTSGGEETQYF. The DNA of the CDR3 is TGTGCCAGCAGAGATTGGACTAGCGGAGGTGAAGAGACCCAGTACTTC.

The rearrangement uses TRBV18 and TRBJ2-3; D gene uncertain. The CDR3 totals 15 residues. From germline, CDR1 is KGHSH and CDR2 LQKENI. Between the trimmed V and J ends, which lost 3 bases and 2 bases, there was a span of 12 bases. The CDR3 is CASSPSAPATDTQYF. CDR3 in DNA: TGTGCCAGCTCACCGTCCGCCCCAGCCACAGATACGCAGTATTTT.